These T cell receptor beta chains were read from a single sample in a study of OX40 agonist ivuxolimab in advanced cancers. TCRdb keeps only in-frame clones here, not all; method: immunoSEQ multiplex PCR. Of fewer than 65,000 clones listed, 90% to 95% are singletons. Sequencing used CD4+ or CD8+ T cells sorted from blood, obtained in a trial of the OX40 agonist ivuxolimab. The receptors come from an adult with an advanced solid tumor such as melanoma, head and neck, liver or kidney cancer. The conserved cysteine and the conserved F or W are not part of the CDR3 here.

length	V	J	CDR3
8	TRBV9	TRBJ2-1	ASSGNEQF
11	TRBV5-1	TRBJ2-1	ASSAGLYNEQF
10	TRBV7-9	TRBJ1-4	ASSFANEKLF
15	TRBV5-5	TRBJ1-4	ASSPEPTGWSNEKLF
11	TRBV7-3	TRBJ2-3	ASSLTITDTQY
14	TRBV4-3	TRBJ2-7	ASSQDKWASGYEQY
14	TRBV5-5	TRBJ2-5	ASSFRLAGTQETQY
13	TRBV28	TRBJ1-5	ASSLGQGAGQPQH
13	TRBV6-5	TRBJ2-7	ASSYSREVPYEQY
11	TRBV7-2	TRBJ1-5	ASSPRGDWPQH
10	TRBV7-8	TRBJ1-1	ASSSQGGFAF
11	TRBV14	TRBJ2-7	ASSLLTGYEQY
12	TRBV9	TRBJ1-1	ASSLGQTNTEAF
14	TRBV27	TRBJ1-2	ASSGRDRLNNYGYT
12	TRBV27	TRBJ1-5	ASSRQLSNQPQH